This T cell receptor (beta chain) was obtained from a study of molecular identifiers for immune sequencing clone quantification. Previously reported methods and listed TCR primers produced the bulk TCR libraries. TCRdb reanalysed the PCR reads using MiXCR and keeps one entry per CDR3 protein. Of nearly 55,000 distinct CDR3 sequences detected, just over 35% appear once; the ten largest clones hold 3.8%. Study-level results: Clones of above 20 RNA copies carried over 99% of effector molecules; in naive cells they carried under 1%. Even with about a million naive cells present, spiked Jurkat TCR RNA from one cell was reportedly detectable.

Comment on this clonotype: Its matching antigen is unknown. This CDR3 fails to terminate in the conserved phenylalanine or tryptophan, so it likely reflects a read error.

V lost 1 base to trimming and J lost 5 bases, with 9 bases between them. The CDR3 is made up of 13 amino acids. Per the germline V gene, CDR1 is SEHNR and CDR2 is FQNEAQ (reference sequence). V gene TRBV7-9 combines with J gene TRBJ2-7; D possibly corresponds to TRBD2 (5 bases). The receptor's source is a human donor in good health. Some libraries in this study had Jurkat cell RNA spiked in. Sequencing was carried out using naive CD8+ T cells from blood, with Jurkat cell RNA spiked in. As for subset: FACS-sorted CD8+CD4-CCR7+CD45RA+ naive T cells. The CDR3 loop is CASSLGVGDEQYI. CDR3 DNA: TGTGCCAGCAGCTTAGGGGTCGGGGACGAGCAGTACATC.